A single sample gave rise to the 2 T cell receptor beta chains below, sequenced in a study of blood T cell repertoires in COVID-19. Profiled with immunoSEQ multiplex PCR; TCRdb holds only in-frame clones, not every one. The sample records 110,000 or so clones, 75% to 90% being singletons. Sequenced sample: peripheral blood. The source of these receptors is an older woman with COVID-19, enrolled during active disease.

V usage is TRBV5-5 and J usage is TRBJ1-1, with 7 bases aligning to TRBD1. V lost 0 bases, J lost 2 bases, and 7 bases stayed unmatched. The V gene's germline CDR1 is SGHKS and CDR2 YYEKEE (reference sequence). CDR3 size: 16 residues. The CDR3 loop is CASSLEIHRGNTEAFF. The DNA for the CDR3 is TGTGCCAGCAGCTTGGAGATTCACAGGGGTAACACTGAAGCTTTCTTT. Variable domain in full (rest from reference TRBV5-5 and TRBJ1-1): DAGVTQSPTHLIKTRGQQVTLRCSPISGHKSVSWYQQVLGQGPQFIFQYYEKEERGRGNFPDRFSARQFPNYSSELNVNALLLGDSALYLCASSLEIHRGNTEAFFGQGTRLTVV.

This clone was counted a single time. The V gene is TRBV12-3 or TRBV12-4, the J gene TRBJ1-1, with D unclear. V shed 6 bases and J shed 6 bases, with 14 bases lying between them. The CDR3 loop spans 13 amino acids. The CDR3 bases are TGTGCCAGCAGCCCAAGATTCGACTCTGAAGCTTTCTTT. It encodes CASSPRFDSEAFF.